The following is a T cell receptor beta chain sequence with its context. Its antigen is currently unknown. Measured with immunoSEQ multiplex PCR; TCRdb has only the in-frame clones, and not every one. The profile covers 150,000 or so clones, with 75% to 90% appearing a single time and over 7% taken by the ten largest. The data originate from a study of T cell responses to AZD1222 COVID-19 vaccine. The germline gives CDR1 MNHEY, CDR2 SMNVEV (reference sequence). V trimming: 9 bases; J trimming: 5 bases; junction bases outside the gene matches: 6. This CDR3 region has 12 residues. Broader study findings: It was only a handful of AZD1222 recipients who were seropositive at baseline. Once two AZD1222 doses were given, Spike-specific TCR breadth and depth went up. Unmutated regions of variants are reportedly targeted by nearly half of spike-specific TCRs. Among the donors, most were white British and more were female, and clonal diversity was possibly underestimated.

The TCR sequence derives from an adult in good health. The chain has TRBV27 and TRBJ2-7, with 8 bases identical to TRBD1. The material was peripheral blood, obtained on day 0 of AZD1222 vaccination. The CDR3 sequence is CASRGQVNEQYF. CDR3 in DNA: TGTGCCAGTCGGGGACAGGTTAACGAGCAGTACTTC.